This T cell receptor (beta chain) originates from a study of T cell repertoires in cytomegalovirus infection. This CDR3 region has 15 residues. The germline CDR1 and CDR2 sequences are SEHNR and FQNEAQ (reference sequence). The germline V and J ends were trimmed by 4 bases and 7 bases, with 20 bases remaining between them. In regard to this clonotype: Its antigen is unknown.

TCRdb analysed the reads with MiXCR anew, one entry per CDR3 protein. The sample holds approximately 83,000 distinct CDR3 sequences, around 25% seen once. The specimen comprised CD8+ T cells from cultured PBMCs, sampled from culture after CMV antigen stimulation. The receptor was isolated from a human donor in good health (CMV status not recorded). Some clones in this sample may be carry-over from other donors' samples. This rearrangement joins TRBV7-9 to TRBJ2-7, with D tentatively TRBD1 or TRBD2 (5 bases each). The CDR3 loop is CASSSPGKGRAEQYF. The CDR3 bases are TGTGCCAGCAGCTCCCCTGGCAAGGGGAGAGCTGAGCAGTACTTC. Full variable domain (outside the CDR3, taken from reference TRBV7-9 and TRBJ2-7): DTGVSQNPRHKITKRGQNVTFRCDPISEHNRLYWYRQTLGQGPEFLTYFQNEAQLEKSRLLSDRFSAERPKGSFSTLEIQRTEQGDSAMYLCASSSPGKGRAEQYFGPGTRLTVT.